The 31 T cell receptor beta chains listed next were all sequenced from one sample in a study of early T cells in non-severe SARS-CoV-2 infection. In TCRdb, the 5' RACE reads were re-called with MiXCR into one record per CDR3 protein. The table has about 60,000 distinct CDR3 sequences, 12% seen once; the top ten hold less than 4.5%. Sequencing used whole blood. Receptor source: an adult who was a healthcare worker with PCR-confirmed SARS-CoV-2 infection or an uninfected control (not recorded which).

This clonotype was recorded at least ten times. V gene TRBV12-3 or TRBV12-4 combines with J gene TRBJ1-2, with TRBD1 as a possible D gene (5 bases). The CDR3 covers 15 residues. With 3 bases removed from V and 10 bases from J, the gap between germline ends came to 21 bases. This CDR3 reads CASSFTGTGIGDYTF. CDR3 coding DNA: TGTGCCAGCAGTTTTACCGGGACCGGAATTGGTGACTACACCTTC.

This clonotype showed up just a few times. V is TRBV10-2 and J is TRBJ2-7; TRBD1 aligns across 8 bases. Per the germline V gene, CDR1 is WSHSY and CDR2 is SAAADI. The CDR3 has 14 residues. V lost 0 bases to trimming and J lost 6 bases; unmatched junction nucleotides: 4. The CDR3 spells CASSESWGTGEQYF. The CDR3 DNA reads TGCGCCAGCAGTGAGTCTTGGGGGACAGGCGAGCAGTACTTC.

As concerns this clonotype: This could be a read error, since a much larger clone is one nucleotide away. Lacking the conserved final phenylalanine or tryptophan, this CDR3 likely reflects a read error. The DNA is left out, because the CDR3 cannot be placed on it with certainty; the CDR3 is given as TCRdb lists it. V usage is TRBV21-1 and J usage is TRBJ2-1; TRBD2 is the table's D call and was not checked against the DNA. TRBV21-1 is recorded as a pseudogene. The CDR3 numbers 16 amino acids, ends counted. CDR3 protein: CASSKRREREINEQFL.

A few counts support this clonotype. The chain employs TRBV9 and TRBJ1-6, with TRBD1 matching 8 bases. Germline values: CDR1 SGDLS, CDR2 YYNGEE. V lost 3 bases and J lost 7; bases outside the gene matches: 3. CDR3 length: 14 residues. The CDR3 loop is CASSGTGTNSPLHF. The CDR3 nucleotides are TGTGCCAGCAGCGGGACAGGGACCAATTCACCCCTCCACTTT.

The CDR3 is CATQGNVGNEQFF. CDR3 DNA: TGCGCCACCCAAGGAAATGTAGGGAATGAGCAGTTCTTC. The genes are TRBV5-1 and TRBJ2-1; D is unresolved. The CDR3 sequence is 13 residues long. Per germline, CDR1 SGHRS and CDR2 YFSETQ. Trimming left V 9 bases short and J 7 bases short, with 17 bases between.

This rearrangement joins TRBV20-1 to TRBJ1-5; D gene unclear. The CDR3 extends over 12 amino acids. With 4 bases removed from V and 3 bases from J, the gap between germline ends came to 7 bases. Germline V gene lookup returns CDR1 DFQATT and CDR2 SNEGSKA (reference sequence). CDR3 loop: CSAIGDNQPQHF. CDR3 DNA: TGCAGTGCTATTGGGGACAATCAGCCCCAGCATTTT.

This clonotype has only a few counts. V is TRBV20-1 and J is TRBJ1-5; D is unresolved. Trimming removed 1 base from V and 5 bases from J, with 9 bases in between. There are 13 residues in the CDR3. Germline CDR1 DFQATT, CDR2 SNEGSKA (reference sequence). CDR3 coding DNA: TGCAGTGCTAGAGGCTTCGATTATCAGCCCCAGCATTTT. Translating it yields CSARGFDYQPQHF.

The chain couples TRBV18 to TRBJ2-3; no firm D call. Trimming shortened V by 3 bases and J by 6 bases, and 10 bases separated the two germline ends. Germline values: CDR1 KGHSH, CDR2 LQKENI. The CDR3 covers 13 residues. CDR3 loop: CASSPPASDTQYF. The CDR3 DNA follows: TGTGCCAGCTCACCGCCCGCGAGTGATACGCAGTATTTT.

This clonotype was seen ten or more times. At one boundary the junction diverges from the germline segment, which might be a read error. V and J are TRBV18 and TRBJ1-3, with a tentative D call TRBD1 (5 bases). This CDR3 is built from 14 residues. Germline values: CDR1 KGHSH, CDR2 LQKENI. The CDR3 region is CASSPQGSENTIYF. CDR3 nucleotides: TGTGCCAGCTCACCACAGGGGTCTGAAAACACCATATATTTT. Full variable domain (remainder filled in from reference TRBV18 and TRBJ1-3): NAGVMQNPRHLVRRRGQEARLRCSPMKGHSHVYWYRQLPEEGLKFMVYLQKENIIDESGMPKERFSAEFPKEGPSILRIQQVVRGDSAAYFCASSPQGSENTIYFGEGSWLTVV.

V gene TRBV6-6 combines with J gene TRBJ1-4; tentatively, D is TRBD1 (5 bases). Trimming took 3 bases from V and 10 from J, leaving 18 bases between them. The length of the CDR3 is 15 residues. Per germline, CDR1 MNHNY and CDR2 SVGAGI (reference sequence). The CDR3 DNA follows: TGTGCCAGCAGTTATGGTCGAAGGGGTAACGTAAAACTGTTTTTT. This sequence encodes CASSYGRRGNVKLFF.

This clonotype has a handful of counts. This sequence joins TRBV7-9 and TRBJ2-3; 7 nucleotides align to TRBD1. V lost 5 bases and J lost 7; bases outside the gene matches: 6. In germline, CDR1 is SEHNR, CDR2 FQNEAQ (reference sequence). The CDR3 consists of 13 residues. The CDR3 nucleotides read TGTGCCAGCAGCACCTACAGGGGTAATACGCAGTATTTT. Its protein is CASSTYRGNTQYF.

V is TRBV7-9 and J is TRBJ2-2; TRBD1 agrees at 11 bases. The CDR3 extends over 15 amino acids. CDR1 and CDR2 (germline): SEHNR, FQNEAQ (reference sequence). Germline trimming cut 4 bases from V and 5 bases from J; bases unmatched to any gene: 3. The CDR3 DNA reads TGTGCCAGCAGCTCCGGGACAGGGGGGACCGGGGAGCTGTTTTTT. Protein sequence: CASSSGTGGTGELFF.

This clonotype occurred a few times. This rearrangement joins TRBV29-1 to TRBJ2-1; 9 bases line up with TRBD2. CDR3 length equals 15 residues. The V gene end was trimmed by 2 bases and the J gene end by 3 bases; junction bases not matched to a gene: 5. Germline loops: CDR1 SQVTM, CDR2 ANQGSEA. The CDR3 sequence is CSVESSGAHYNEQFF. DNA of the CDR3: TGCAGCGTTGAATCTAGCGGGGCGCACTACAATGAGCAGTTCTTC.

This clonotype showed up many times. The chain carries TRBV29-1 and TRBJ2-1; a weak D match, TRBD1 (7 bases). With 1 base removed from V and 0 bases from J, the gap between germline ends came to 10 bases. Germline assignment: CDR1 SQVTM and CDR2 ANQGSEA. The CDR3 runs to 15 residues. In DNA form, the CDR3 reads TGCAGCGTTGAAGTCAGGGGGGACTCCTACAATGAGCAGTTCTTC. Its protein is CSVEVRGDSYNEQFF.

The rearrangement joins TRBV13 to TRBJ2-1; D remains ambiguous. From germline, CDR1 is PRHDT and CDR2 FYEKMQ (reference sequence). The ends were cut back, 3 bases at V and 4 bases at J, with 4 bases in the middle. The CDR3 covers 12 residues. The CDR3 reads CASSFRYNEQFF. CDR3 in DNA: TGTGCCAGCAGCTTTCGATACAATGAGCAGTTCTTC.

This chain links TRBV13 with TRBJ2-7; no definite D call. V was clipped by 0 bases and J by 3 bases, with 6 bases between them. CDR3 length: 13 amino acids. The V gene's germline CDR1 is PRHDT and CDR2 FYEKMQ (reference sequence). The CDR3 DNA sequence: TGTGCCAGCAGCTTAGGGGACGGCTACGAGCAGTACTTC. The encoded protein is CASSLGDGYEQYF.

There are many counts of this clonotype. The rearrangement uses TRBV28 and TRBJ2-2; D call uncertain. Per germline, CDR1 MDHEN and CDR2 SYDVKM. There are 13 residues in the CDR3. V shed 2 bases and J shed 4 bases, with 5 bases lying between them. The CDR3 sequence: CASSLQSTGELFF. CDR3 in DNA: TGTGCCAGCAGTTTACAAAGCACCGGGGAGCTGTTTTTT.

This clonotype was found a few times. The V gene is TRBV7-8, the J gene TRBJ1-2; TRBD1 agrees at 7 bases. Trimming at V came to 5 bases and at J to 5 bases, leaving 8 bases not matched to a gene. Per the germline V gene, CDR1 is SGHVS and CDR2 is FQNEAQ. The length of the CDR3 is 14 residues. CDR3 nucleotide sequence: TGTGCCAGCAGCGTAGGGGGCTATCAGTATGGCTACACCTTC. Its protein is CASSVGGYQYGYTF.

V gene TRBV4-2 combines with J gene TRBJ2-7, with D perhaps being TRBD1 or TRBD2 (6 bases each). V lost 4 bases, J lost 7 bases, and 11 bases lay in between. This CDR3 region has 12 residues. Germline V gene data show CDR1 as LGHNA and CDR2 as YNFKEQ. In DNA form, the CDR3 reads TGTGCCAGCAGCCCTAGGAGGGGGGAGCAGTACTTC. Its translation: CASSPRRGEQYF.

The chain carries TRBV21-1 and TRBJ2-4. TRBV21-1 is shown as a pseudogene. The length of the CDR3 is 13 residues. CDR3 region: CASSKVDKNIQYF. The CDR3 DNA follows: TGTGCCAGCAGCAAAGTGGACAAAAACATTCAGTACTTC.

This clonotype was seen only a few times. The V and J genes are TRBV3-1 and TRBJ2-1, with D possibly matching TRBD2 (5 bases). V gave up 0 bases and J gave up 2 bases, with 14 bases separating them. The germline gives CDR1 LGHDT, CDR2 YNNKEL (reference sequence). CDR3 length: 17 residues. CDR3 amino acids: CASSQDGLAPPYNEQFF. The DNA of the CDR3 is TGTGCCAGCAGCCAAGATGGCCTAGCCCCACCCTACAATGAGCAGTTCTTC.

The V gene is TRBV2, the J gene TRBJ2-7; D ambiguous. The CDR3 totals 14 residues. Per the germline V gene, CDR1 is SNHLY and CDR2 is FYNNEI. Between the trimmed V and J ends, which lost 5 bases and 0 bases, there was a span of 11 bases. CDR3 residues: CASSPSRNSYEQYF. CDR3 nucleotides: TGTGCCAGCAGTCCCAGCAGGAACTCCTACGAGCAGTACTTC.

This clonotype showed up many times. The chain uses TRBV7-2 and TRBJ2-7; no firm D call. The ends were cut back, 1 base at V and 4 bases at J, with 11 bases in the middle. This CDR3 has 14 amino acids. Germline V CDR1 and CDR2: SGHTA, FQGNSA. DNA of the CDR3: TGTGCCAGCAGCTTAGTTGAGCTTGGTTACGAGCAGTACTTC. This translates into CASSLVELGYEQYF.

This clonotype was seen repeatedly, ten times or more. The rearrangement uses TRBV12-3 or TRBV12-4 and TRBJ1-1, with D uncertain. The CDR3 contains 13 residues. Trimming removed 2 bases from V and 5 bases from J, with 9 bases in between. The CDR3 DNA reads TGTGCCAGCAGTTTATATCGGGAAACTGAAGCTTTCTTT. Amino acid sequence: CASSLYRETEAFF.

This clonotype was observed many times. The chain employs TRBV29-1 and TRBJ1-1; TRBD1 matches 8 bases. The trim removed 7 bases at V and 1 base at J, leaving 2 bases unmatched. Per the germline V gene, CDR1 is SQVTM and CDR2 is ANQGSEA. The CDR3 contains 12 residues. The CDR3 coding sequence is TGCAGCGCAGGACAGGGGAACACTGAAGCTTTCTTT. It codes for CSAGQGNTEAFF.

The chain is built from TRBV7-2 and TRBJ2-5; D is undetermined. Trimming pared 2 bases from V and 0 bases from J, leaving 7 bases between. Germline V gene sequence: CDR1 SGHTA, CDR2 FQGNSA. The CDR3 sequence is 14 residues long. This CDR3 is CASSLRRYQETQYF. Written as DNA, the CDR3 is TGTGCCAGCAGCTTAAGGAGATACCAAGAGACCCAGTACTTC.

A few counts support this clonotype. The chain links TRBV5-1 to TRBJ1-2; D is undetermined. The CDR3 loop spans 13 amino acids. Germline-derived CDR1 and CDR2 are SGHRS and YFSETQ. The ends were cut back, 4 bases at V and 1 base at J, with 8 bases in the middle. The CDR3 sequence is CASSPGVNYGYTF. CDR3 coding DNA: TGCGCCAGCAGCCCCGGGGTTAACTATGGCTACACCTTC.

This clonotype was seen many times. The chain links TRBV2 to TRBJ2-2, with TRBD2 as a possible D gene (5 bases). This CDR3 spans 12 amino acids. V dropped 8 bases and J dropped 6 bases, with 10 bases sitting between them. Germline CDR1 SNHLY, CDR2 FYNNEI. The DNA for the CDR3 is TGTGCCAGCGTCGAGGGTCCCGGGGAGCTGTTTTTT. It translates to CASVEGPGELFF.

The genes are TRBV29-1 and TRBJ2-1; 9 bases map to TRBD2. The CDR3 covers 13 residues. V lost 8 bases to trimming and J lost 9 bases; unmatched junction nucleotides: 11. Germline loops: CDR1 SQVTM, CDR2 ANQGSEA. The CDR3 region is CSMGLAGRGEQFF. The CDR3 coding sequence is TGCAGCATGGGGCTAGCGGGAAGAGGTGAGCAGTTCTTC.

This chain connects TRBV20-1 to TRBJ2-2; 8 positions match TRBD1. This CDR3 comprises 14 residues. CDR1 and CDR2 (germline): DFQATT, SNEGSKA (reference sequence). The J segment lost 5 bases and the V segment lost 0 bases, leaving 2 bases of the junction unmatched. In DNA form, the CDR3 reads TGCAGTGCTAGAGAGGACAGGGAAACCGGGGAGCTGTTTTTT. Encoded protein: CSAREDRETGELFF.

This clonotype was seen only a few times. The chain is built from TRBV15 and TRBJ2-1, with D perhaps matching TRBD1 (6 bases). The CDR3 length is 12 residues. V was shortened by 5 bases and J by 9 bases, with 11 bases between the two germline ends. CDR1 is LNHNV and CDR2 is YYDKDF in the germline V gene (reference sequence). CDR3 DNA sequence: TGTGCCACCAGCTCGAAGGGGGTTGAGCAGTTCTTC. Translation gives CATSSKGVEQFF. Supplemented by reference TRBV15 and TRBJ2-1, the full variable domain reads DAMVIQNPRYQVTQFGKPVTLSCSQTLNHNVMYWYQQKSSQAPKLLFHYYDKDFNNEADTPDNFQSRRPNTSFCFLDIRSPGLGDTAMYLCATSSKGVEQFFGPGTRLTVL.